This entry lists 17 T cell receptor beta chains sequenced from one sample in a study of T cell repertoires in cytomegalovirus infection. TCRdb reprocessed the reads with MiXCR, giving one entry per CDR3 protein. The repertoire holds roughly 600,000 distinct CDR3 sequences, with 20% to 25% as singletons. Sequencing was done on a sample of CD8+ T cells from PBMCs. All receptors come from a human donor in good health (CMV status not recorded). Some clones in this sample may be carry-over from other donors' samples.

The chain couples TRBV6-2 or TRBV6-3 to TRBJ2-1; perhaps D is TRBD1 or TRBD2 (6 bases each). The CDR3 is made up of 16 amino acids. CDR1 is MNHEY and CDR2 is SVGEGT in the germline V gene. V lost 6 bases and J 0 bases, leaving 15 bases between the germline ends. The CDR3 reads CASRGGERSSYNEQFF. CDR3 DNA sequence: TGTGCCAGCAGGGGGGGCGAAAGGAGCTCCTACAATGAGCAGTTCTTC.

This clonotype was found a few times. The chain links TRBV6-5 to TRBJ2-2, with TRBD2 matching over 7 bases. The V gene's germline CDR1 is MNHEY and CDR2 SVGAGI. After removal of 5 bases from V and 2 bases from J, the junction contained 8 bases not matched to a gene. This CDR3 is 16 amino acids long. CDR3 loop: CASSHPGLKNTGELFF. The CDR3 DNA follows: TGTGCCAGCAGTCATCCGGGACTAAAAAACACCGGGGAGCTGTTTTTT.

To note about this clonotype: It may be a read error: a sequence one base away is much more abundant. The rearrangement links TRBV7-6 to TRBJ2-7; the D is unclear. Deletions cut 5 bases from V and 4 bases from J, with 6 bases between. The CDR3 sequence is 11 residues long. Germline CDR1 SGHVS, CDR2 FNYEAQ. The CDR3 coding sequence is TGTGCCAGCAGCCCATGGTACGAGCAGTACTTC. As protein: CASSPWYEQYF.

This clonotype came up many times. The chain employs TRBV4-1 and TRBJ2-1; D might be TRBD1 (7 bases). The length of the CDR3 is 15 residues. Germline-derived CDR1 and CDR2 are MGHRA and YSYEKL. V was pared by 3 bases and J by 7 bases, with 16 bases between. CDR3 amino acids: CASSHAGGRGNEQFF. The CDR3 coding sequence is TGCGCCAGCAGCCACGCAGGGGGGCGCGGGAATGAGCAGTTCTTC.

There are many counts of this clonotype. This chain links TRBV7-8 with TRBJ2-7, with D uncertain. This CDR3 is built from 12 residues. CDR1 is SGHVS and CDR2 is FQNEAQ in the germline V gene. V gave up 5 bases and J gave up 2 bases, with 7 bases separating them. The CDR3 DNA reads TGTGCCAGCAGCCCCGTGCCCTACGAGCAGTACGTC. Amino acid sequence: CASSPVPYEQYV.

The V call is TRBV11-2, the J call TRBJ1-1; TRBD1 is a possible D gene (6 bases). This CDR3 region has 16 residues. The V gene's germline CDR1 is SGHAT and CDR2 FQNNGV. Trimming left V 7 bases short and J 6 bases short, with 24 bases between. The CDR3 DNA is TGTGCCAGCACCTCTCCCAACAGGGCGATTAGAGCTGAAGCTTTCTTT. The encoded protein is CASTSPNRAIRAEAFF.

The rearrangement links TRBV29-1 to TRBJ1-2; D perhaps matches TRBD1 (6 bases). The CDR3 loop spans 13 amino acids. V was pared by 6 bases and J by 6 bases, with 17 bases between. Germline CDR1 reads SQVTM; CDR2 reads ANQGSEA. CDR3 protein: CSVTVGGANGYTF. The CDR3 DNA sequence: TGCAGCGTGACCGTGGGGGGGGCTAATGGCTACACCTTC.

This clonotype occurred a few times. This chain links TRBV6-5 with TRBJ2-5, with D perhaps matching TRBD1 or TRBD2 (5 bases each). The CDR3 consists of 15 residues. CDR1 and CDR2 from the germline V gene are MNHEY and SVGAGI. The ends were cut back, 0 bases at V and 5 bases at J, with 13 bases in the middle. This CDR3 reads CASSYSPSGQETQYF. As DNA, the CDR3 is TGTGCCAGCAGTTACTCCCCCTCGGGGCAGGAGACCCAGTACTTC.

The rearrangement links TRBV5-1 to TRBJ2-5; D gene ambiguous. Germline-derived CDR1 and CDR2 are SGHRS and YFSETQ. The ends were cut back, 0 bases at V and 5 bases at J, with 11 bases in the middle. This CDR3 spans 14 amino acids. This CDR3 reads CASSLVGSRETQYF. For the CDR3, the DNA is TGCGCCAGCAGCTTGGTTGGCTCCCGGGAGACCCAGTACTTC.

On this clonotype: Germline is not matched at one junction end, which may reflect a read error. The chain employs TRBV4-1 and TRBJ2-3; D remains unclear. CDR1 is MGHRA and CDR2 is YSYEKL in the germline V gene. The CDR3 totals 15 residues. In DNA, the CDR3 is TGCGCCAGCAGCCAACCAGGAGATTTTCCAGATATGCAGTATTTT. Its translation is CASSQPGDFPDMQYF.

This clonotype was observed a few times. V and J are TRBV7-9 and TRBJ2-1, with a weak D call TRBD1 (7 bases). V lost 6 bases, J lost 4 bases, and 16 bases lay in between. The CDR3 is 15 amino acids. Germline CDR1 reads SEHNR; CDR2 reads FQNEAQ (reference sequence). This chain's CDR3 is CASSGGTDDYNEQFF. The CDR3 DNA reads as TGTGCCAGCAGTGGGGGGACAGACGATTACAATGAGCAGTTCTTC.

Only a few counts were recorded for this clonotype. This CDR3 is CASMMAGNYEQYV. The DNA for the CDR3 is TGTGCCAGCATGATGGCCGGGAACTACGAGCAGTACGTC. This chain links TRBV6-2 or TRBV6-3 with TRBJ2-7; D is possibly TRBD2 (5 bases). V was shortened by 7 bases and J by 3 bases, with 13 bases between the two germline ends. The germline gives CDR1 MNHEY, CDR2 SVGEGT. This CDR3 region has 13 residues.

This clonotype occurred many times. The rearrangement uses TRBV7-6 and TRBJ2-2; possible D gene TRBD1, 5 bases. This CDR3 region has 15 residues. The V gene lost 5 bases and the J gene lost 8 bases, with 18 bases spanning the gap. The V gene's germline CDR1 is SGHVS and CDR2 FNYEAQ. This CDR3 reads CASSPSSPNRGELFF. CDR3 DNA sequence: TGTGCCAGCAGCCCCTCAAGCCCGAACAGGGGGGAGCTGTTTTTT.

For this clonotype: One end of the junction varies from germline; a read error may be responsible. The chain is built from TRBV12-3 or TRBV12-4 and TRBJ2-4, with 7 bases matching TRBD2. The CDR3 is made up of 17 amino acids. CDR3 sequence: CASSFSHSGLAENIQYF. The DNA of the CDR3 is TGTGCCAGCAGTTTTTCCCATAGCGGGCTAGCCGAAAACATTCAGTACTTC.

The chain combines TRBV5-4 with TRBJ2-3; D is unresolved. Germline values: CDR1 SGHNT, CDR2 YYREEE (reference sequence). This CDR3 comprises 14 residues. Trimming stripped 3 bases from V and 4 bases from J, with 12 bases between. This CDR3 reads CASSSRMVPDTQYF. CDR3 nucleotide sequence: TGTGCCAGCAGCTCTCGGATGGTTCCAGATACGCAGTATTTT.

This clonotype was found many times. The V and J genes are TRBV7-8 and TRBJ2-3; TRBD2 aligns across 7 bases. Trimming took 4 bases from V and 1 from J; bases not matched to a gene: 8. This CDR3 is built from 16 residues. In germline, CDR1 is SGHVS, CDR2 FQNEAQ. The CDR3, as DNA: TGTGCCAGCAGCTCGGATGGGCTAGCGGGCACAGATACGCAGTATTTT. This translates into CASSSDGLAGTDTQYF.

The chain carries TRBV5-6 and TRBJ2-7; 11 positions match TRBD1. This CDR3 comprises 14 residues. Germline loops: CDR1 SGHDT, CDR2 YYEEEE. Unmatched junction bases numbered 5, after V lost 6 bases and J lost 3 bases. The CDR3 spells CASTFGTGGYEQYF. The CDR3 region has the DNA TGTGCCAGCACCTTCGGGACAGGGGGCTACGAGCAGTACTTC. The full variable domain, in which reference TRBV5-6 and TRBJ2-7 provide the parts outside the CDR3, is DAGVTQSPTHLIKTRGQQVTLRCSPKSGHDTVSWYQQALGQGPQFIFQYYEEEERQRGNFPDRFSGHQFPNYSSELNVNALLLGDSALYLCASTFGTGGYEQYFGPGTRLTVT.